A selection of T cell receptor beta chains follows, all from one sample in a study of OX40 agonist ivuxolimab in advanced cancers. Sequencing was performed with immunoSEQ multiplex PCR; in TCRdb, only in-frame clones are kept and a portion is missing. Of about 36,000 clones in the sample, about 81% are singletons; the top ten hold about 24%. Sequencing was performed on CD4+ or CD8+ T cells sorted from blood, taken in a trial of the OX40 agonist ivuxolimab. The receptors shown here come from an adult with an advanced solid tumor such as melanoma, head and neck, liver or kidney cancer. Both conserved end residues are part of each CDR3. The D gene is left open where the match is weak. Only part of the rows carry a size: once, few, many, or a class if the clone is expanded.

d_gene	abundance	v_gene	j_gene	CDR3nt	CDR3aa
.	once	TRBV11-3	TRBJ2-6	TGTGCCAGCAGCGGGGCACCCGTGAGCTCTGGGGCCAACGTCCTGACTTTC	CASSGAPVSSGANVLTF
.	.	TRBV5-1	TRBJ1-1	TGCGCCAGCAGCCTAATGGGGGGTTCCATTAACACTGAAGCTTTCTTT	CASSLMGGSINTEAFF
TRBD2	.	TRBV5-4	TRBJ2-3	TGTGCCAGCAGCGGTAGCGGGAGCACAGATACGCAGTATTTT	CASSGSGSTDTQYF
.	.	TRBV28	TRBJ2-7	TGTGCCAGCAGTTTACAGGGCAACGAGCAGTACTTC	CASSLQGNEQYF
TRBD2	.	TRBV7-2	TRBJ2-2	TGTGCCAGCAGCTCCCCTAGCGGGAGGAACGGGGAGCTGTTTTTT	CASSSPSGRNGELFF
.	.	TRBV5-6	TRBJ2-1	TGTGCCAGCAGCTTGGAGATCGGCCATGAGCAGTTCTTC	CASSLEIGHEQFF
.	.	TRBV19	TRBJ2-1	TGTGCCAGTGACAGCTACAATGAGCAGTTCTTC	CASDSYNEQFF
.	few	TRBV7-9	TRBJ2-4	TGTGCCAGCAGCTTGTCAGGTTGGAACATTCAGTACTTC	CASSLSGWNIQYF
.	.	TRBV27	TRBJ2-2	TGTGCCAGCAGTTTATCGAGATTGAGCACCGGGGAGCTGTTTTTT	CASSLSRLSTGELFF
.	.	TRBV25-1	TRBJ2-7	TGTGCCAGCAGTGAGGGCCTCGAAGCCTACGAGCAGTACTTC	CASSEGLEAYEQYF
.	once	TRBV5-5	TRBJ2-3	TGTGCCAGCAGCTTGGCCGGGCTTTCATGGCGCAGCACAGATACGCAGTATTTT	CASSLAGLSWRSTDTQYF
TRBD1	.	TRBV2	TRBJ2-1	TGTGCCAGCAGGGGGGGACAGGGTAATGAGCAGTTCTTC	CASRGGQGNEQFF
TRBD1	.	TRBV7-8	TRBJ2-7	TGTGCCAGCAGCTTGACGGGACAGGGGCCCTACGAGCAGTACTTC	CASSLTGQGPYEQYF
TRBD1	.	TRBV28	TRBJ1-2	TGTGCCAGCAGTGCCCCTCGGGGGACAGGGTGGGGCTACACCTTC	CASSAPRGTGWGYTF
.	.	TRBV10-3	TRBJ1-1	TGTGCCTCCCGCCGGGGGACGGACACTGAAGCTTTCTTT	CASRRGTDTEAFF
TRBD1	.	TRBV7-3	TRBJ1-1	TGTGCCAGCAGCTTAATGGGCGCAGGGGGCAACACTGAAGCTTTCTTT	CASSLMGAGGNTEAFF
.	.	TRBV28	TRBJ2-7	TGTGCCAGCAGTTTACATGACCCCACCATGGTATCGCAGTACTTC	CASSLHDPTMVSQYF
TRBD1	.	TRBV18	TRBJ2-1	TGTGCCAGCTCACCAAAGACAGGGGGGCAGTTCTTC	CASSPKTGGQFF
.	.	TRBV28	TRBJ1-5	TGTGCCACCACCCGGCAGAGCAATCAGCCCCAGCATTTT	CATTRQSNQPQHF
.	.	TRBV6-8	TRBJ2-7	TGTGCCAGCAGGCTAAGAGAGTCCTACGAGCAGTACTTC	CASRLRESYEQYF
TRBD1	.	TRBV28	TRBJ2-1	TGTGCCAGCAGTTTAAGGGGGACAGGGAGGGGTGAGCAGTTCTTC	CASSLRGTGRGEQFF
TRBD1	.	TRBV27	TRBJ2-3	TGTGCCAGCAGGGTTCCGGGACAGGGCCTTTCTACGCAGTATTTT	CASRVPGQGLSTQYF